Below, 27 T cell receptor beta chains from the same sample are listed, as sequenced in a study of blood T cell repertoires in COVID-19. The repertoire was sequenced with immunoSEQ multiplex PCR; TCRdb's copy has only in-frame clones and lacks some. The sample includes hundreds of thousands of clones, roughly nine tenths of them seen just once. The sequenced sample was PBMCs or T cells enriched from blood (not recorded which). Receptors originate from a man between 18 and 35 years old who had recovered from COVID-19.

This clone was seen once. The chain links TRBV7-3 to TRBJ2-1; maybe TRBD2 (6 bases). Per the germline V gene, CDR1 is SGHTA and CDR2 is FQGTGA. Deletions cut 5 bases from V and 9 bases from J, with 17 bases between. This CDR3 spans 14 amino acids. In DNA, the CDR3 is TGTGCCAGCAGCCCGGCTAGGGTCGGGGGTGAGCAGTTCTTC. This translates into CASSPARVGGEQFF.

This chain links TRBV29-1 with TRBJ1-4; D is perhaps TRBD1 (5 bases). Germline V lookup: CDR1 SQVTM, CDR2 ANQGSEA. V dropped 6 bases and J dropped 6 bases, with 17 bases sitting between them. The length of the CDR3 is 14 residues. The CDR3 here is CSVHGHAGYEKLFF. CDR3 bases: TGCAGCGTCCACGGACACGCGGGGTATGAAAAACTGTTTTTT.

The J gene is TRBJ2-5, the V gene TRBV11-1, with D unresolved. Germline V gene sequence: CDR1 SGHAT, CDR2 FQDESV (reference sequence). Trimming took 2 bases from V and 2 from J, leaving 12 bases between them. The CDR3 is 15 amino acids. The CDR3 sequence: CASSLSDGGQETQYF. The CDR3 DNA reads as TGTGCCAGCAGCTTATCGGATGGCGGACAAGAGACCCAGTACTTC.

V and J are TRBV30 and TRBJ2-1, with 8 bases matching TRBD2. The CDR3 runs to 13 residues. CDR1 GTSNPN and CDR2 SVGIG come from the germline V gene (reference sequence). Trimming cost V 0 bases and J 16 bases; bases outside gene matches: 11. The CDR3 region is CAWSVITSGHLFF. CDR3 DNA sequence: TGTGCCTGGAGTGTAATCACTAGCGGACATTTATTCTTC.

The genes are TRBV28 and TRBJ1-1; TRBD1 matches at 8 bases. V lost 8 bases and J lost 2; bases outside the gene matches: 10. The CDR3 consists of 15 residues. Germline-derived CDR1 and CDR2 are MDHEN and SYDVKM. The CDR3 coding sequence is TGTGCCAGCCCCCCCCACGGACAGGGTAACACTGAAGCTTTCTTT. Translating it yields CASPPHGQGNTEAFF.

J is TRBJ1-2 and V is TRBV28; the D is unclear. Trimming left V 3 bases short and J 2 bases short, with 7 bases between. CDR1 is MDHEN, CDR2 SYDVKM, per germline. The length of the CDR3 is 13 residues. The CDR3 region is CASSFGLNYGYTF. The CDR3 region has the DNA TGTGCCAGCAGTTTCGGACTGAACTATGGCTACACCTTC.

The J gene is TRBJ1-3, the V gene TRBV7-9, with TRBD1 matching over 7 bases. Losses at the gene ends were 3 bases for V and 4 bases for J; bases not matched to a gene: 3. This CDR3 has 14 amino acids. CDR1 is SEHNR, CDR2 FQNEAQ, per germline (reference sequence). The CDR3 bases are TGTGCCAGCAGCTTCACAGGGGCAGGAAACACCATATATTTT. This gives the protein CASSFTGAGNTIYF.

The chain has TRBV9 and TRBJ2-3; maybe TRBD2 (7 bases). CDR1 is SGDLS, CDR2 YYNGEE, per germline. The CDR3 totals 17 residues. V gave up 3 bases and J gave up 3 bases, with 20 bases separating them. The CDR3 DNA is TGTGCCAGCAGCGCCCGTGGGTGGGGGGGCGAGACAGATACGCAGTATTTT. As protein: CASSARGWGGETDTQYF. Looking up the rest from reference TRBV9 and TRBJ2-3 gives the full variable domain: DSGVTQTPKHLITATGQRVTLRCSPRSGDLSVYWYQQSLDQGLQFLIQYYNGEERAKGNILERFSAQQFPDLHSELNLSSLELGDSALYFCASSARGWGGETDTQYFGPGTRLTVL.

This clone was seen a single time. This chain joins TRBV6-5 and TRBJ2-1, with D possibly TRBD2 on 6 matching bases. The germline CDR1 and CDR2 sequences are MNHEY and SVGAGI. The length of the CDR3 is 15 residues. V was cut by 6 bases and J by 2 bases, with 14 bases left in between. The CDR3 loop is CASRHRVAAYNEQFF. CDR3 DNA: TGTGCCAGCAGGCACCGCGTAGCGGCCTACAATGAGCAGTTCTTC.

On this clone: This sample includes further DNA sequences coding for the same CDR3. This rearrangement joins TRBV9 to TRBJ2-1, with 8 bases matching TRBD1. V gave up 2 bases and J gave up 7 bases; unmatched junction bases: 8. CDR1 is SGDLS, CDR2 YYNGEE, per germline. The CDR3 has 15 amino acids. CDR3 region: CASSVAGQGKNEQFF. CDR3 coding DNA: TGTGCCAGCAGCGTGGCCGGACAGGGAAAGAATGAGCAGTTCTTC.

V and J are TRBV6-1 and TRBJ1-1, with D hard to call. The V and J ends lost 0 bases and 4 bases respectively, with 9 bases between them. This CDR3 comprises 14 residues. The germline V gene encodes CDR1 MNHNS and CDR2 SASEGT. CDR3 DNA: TGTGCCAGCAGTGAAGCGTTCGGGGTCACTGAAGCTTTCTTT. This codes for CASSEAFGVTEAFF.

The chain has TRBV29-1 and TRBJ1-5; perhaps TRBD1 as D (6 bases). V was cut by 0 bases and J by 2 bases, with 11 bases left in between. The CDR3 sequence is 15 residues long. Germline V gene data show CDR1 as SQVTM and CDR2 as ANQGSEA. The CDR3 region has the DNA TGCAGCGTTGAAGATCACCCAGGGGGCAATCAGCCCCAGCATTTT. Translating gives CSVEDHPGGNQPQHF.

As DNA, the CDR3 is TGTGCCAGCTCACCTGGGACAGGGGGCACCTATGGCTACACCTTC. Translation gives CASSPGTGGTYGYTF. The V and J genes are TRBV18 and TRBJ1-2, with TRBD1 matching 12 bases. The CDR3 spans 15 residues. Germline loops: CDR1 KGHSH, CDR2 LQKENI. Unmatched junction bases numbered 3, after V lost 3 bases and J lost 4 bases.

The rearrangement joins TRBV28 to TRBJ2-3; possible D gene TRBD2, 6 bases. Trimming took 6 bases from V and 12 from J, leaving 16 bases between them. The germline V gene encodes CDR1 MDHEN and CDR2 SYDVKM. The CDR3 spans 12 residues. The CDR3 DNA sequence: TGTGCCAGCAGACTGGGGCGCGGGATTCAGTATTTT. Translated: CASRLGRGIQYF.

This chain joins TRBV18 and TRBJ1-2; 7 bases align to TRBD1. V was clipped by 3 bases and J by 3 bases; unmatched bases: 7. The CDR3 runs to 15 residues. Germline values: CDR1 KGHSH, CDR2 LQKENI. Written as DNA, the CDR3 is TGTGCCAGCTCACCCGAGACAGGGCCCCACTATGGCTACACCTTC. It translates to CASSPETGPHYGYTF.

This chain links TRBV28 with TRBJ2-7; D ambiguous. The CDR3 runs to 14 residues. V was trimmed by 3 bases and J by 6 bases, leaving 15 bases between them. Germline-derived CDR1 and CDR2 are MDHEN and SYDVKM. In DNA form, the CDR3 reads TGTGCCAGCAGTTTTAGGCAGGCACGACCCGAGCAGTACTTC. Amino acid sequence: CASSFRQARPEQYF.

The chain couples TRBV4-3 to TRBJ2-1; 9 bases align to TRBD2. CDR3 size: 17 residues. Losses at the gene ends were 0 bases for V and 5 bases for J; bases not matched to a gene: 8. Germline V gives CDR1 LGHNA, CDR2 YSLEER. CDR3 region: CASSQDVAGGPHNEQFF. The CDR3 bases are TGCGCCAGCAGCCAAGATGTGGCGGGAGGGCCCCACAATGAGCAGTTCTTC.

This chain connects TRBV28 to TRBJ1-2; 10 nucleotides agree with TRBD1. The germline V gene has CDR1 MDHEN and CDR2 SYDVKM. The CDR3 length is 16 residues. J gave up 4 bases and V 4 bases, and 9 bases lay outside the gene matches. The CDR3 region has the DNA TGTGCCAGCAGTTCTCCGGGACAGGGGAGGCTCTATGGCTACACCTTC. This codes for CASSSPGQGRLYGYTF.

This sequence joins TRBV14 and TRBJ1-4, with D possibly being TRBD1 (5 bases). The CDR3 length is 15 residues. Trimming took 1 base from V and 7 from J, leaving 13 bases between them. The germline gives CDR1 SGHDN, CDR2 FVKESK. CDR3 in amino acids: CASSQVGGLGEKLFF. CDR3 DNA sequence: TGTGCCAGCAGCCAAGTTGGGGGACTTGGTGAAAAACTGTTTTTT.

This rearrangement joins TRBV14 to TRBJ1-5; TRBD1 is a possible D gene (6 bases). CDR3 length: 17 amino acids. The germline V and J ends were trimmed by 0 bases and 5 bases, with 17 bases remaining between them. In germline, CDR1 is SGHDN, CDR2 FVKESK. The CDR3: CASSQDCTKKGDQPQHF. CDR3 nucleotide sequence: TGTGCCAGCAGCCAAGACTGTACAAAGAAGGGGGATCAGCCCCAGCATTTT.

This sequence joins TRBV4-2 and TRBJ1-2; 7 bases are a match to TRBD1. The junction had 10 bases not matched to a gene; V was cut back by 1 base and J by 8 bases. The CDR3 has 15 residues. Germline loops: CDR1 LGHNA, CDR2 YNFKEQ. The CDR3 region has the DNA TGTGCCAGCAGCCAAGCCCCGACAGGGTGGGACGGCTACACCTTC. The encoded protein is CASSQAPTGWDGYTF.

This chain connects TRBV20-1 to TRBJ2-2, with 11 bases lining up with TRBD2. Germline-derived CDR1 and CDR2 are DFQATT and SNEGSKA (reference sequence). Trimming removed 3 bases from V and 5 bases from J; junction bases left unmatched: 5. This CDR3 is built from 15 residues. The CDR3 nucleotides read TGCAGTGCTAGTAGCGGGAGGGCCCGTACCGGGGAGCTGTTTTTT. Amino acid sequence: CSASSGRARTGELFF.

This chain joins TRBV6-4 and TRBJ2-3, with 10 bases aligning to TRBD2. The CDR3 has 16 residues. CDR1 is MRHNA and CDR2 is SNTAGT in the germline V gene. The junction had 2 bases not matched to a gene; V was cut back by 0 bases and J by 2 bases. DNA of the CDR3: TGTGCCAGCAGTGACTCCCTAGCGGGGGACACAGATACGCAGTATTTT. Translated: CASSDSLAGDTDTQYF.

The chain carries TRBV9 and TRBJ1-2; D is undetermined. The CDR3 has 14 amino acids. V lost 1 base to trimming and J lost 8 bases, with 15 bases between them. Per germline, CDR1 SGDLS and CDR2 YYNGEE. In DNA form, the CDR3 reads TGTGCCAGCAGCGTAATGTCTGAGGGTGAGGGCTACACCTTC. It is translated as CASSVMSEGEGYTF.

This rearrangement joins TRBV20-1 to TRBJ1-1; D gene uncertain. CDR1 is DFQATT, CDR2 SNEGSKA, per germline (reference sequence). V shed 3 bases and J shed 5 bases, with 16 bases lying between them. This CDR3 spans 14 amino acids. As DNA, the CDR3 is TGCAGTGCTAGTTCCGCCGGGCGGGGAACTGAAGCTTTCTTT. It translates to CSASSAGRGTEAFF.

This chain uses TRBV24-1 with TRBJ2-6, with a weak D call TRBD1 (6 bases). Trimming cost V 4 bases and J 17 bases, with 17 bases left between them. Germline-derived CDR1 and CDR2 are KGHDR and SFDVKD. The CDR3 runs to 13 residues. The CDR3 sequence: CATSDPGQKPLTF. The DNA of the CDR3 is TGTGCCACCAGTGACCCCGGACAGAAGCCCTTGACTTTC.

This clone was recorded only once. The chain uses TRBV7-2 and TRBJ1-4, with 8 bases identical to TRBD1. Trimming took 1 base from V and 8 from J; bases not matched to a gene: 6. Germline CDR1 and CDR2: SGHTA and FQGNSA. CDR3 length equals 15 residues. CDR3 in amino acids: CASSLVGTGKEKLFF. The CDR3 DNA reads as TGTGCCAGCAGCTTAGTTGGGACAGGAAAAGAAAAACTGTTTTTT.